Included here is one T cell receptor beta chain sequence, with context. The sample belongs to a study of blood T cell repertoires in COVID-19. Overall study context: Acute and convalescent COVID-19 specimens originated in the United States, Italy and Spain. PBMCs, B-cell-depleted T cells, or T cells provided the cDNA or gDNA that made up the material.

The V end was cut by 3 bases, the J end by 2 bases, with 9 bases between. The germline V gene has CDR1 SGHNT and CDR2 YENEEA. CDR3 size: 14 residues. As processed by the authors: From reference gene primer amplification, estimates of nucleated cell counts were derived. Generated by immunoSEQ multiplex PCR, the TCRdb table keeps only in-frame clones and is missing some. V, J and clone size reflect that table, while D and trimming were determined from the DNA. The table has under 500,000 clones, around 89% seen once; the top ten hold around 4.5%. The TCR comes from a woman aged 25 to 39 with acute or convalescent COVID-19. The chain couples TRBV11-3 to TRBJ2-3; D perhaps matches TRBD2 (6 bases). The specimen sequenced was peripheral blood. In nucleotides, the CDR3 is TGTGCCAGCAGCTTCACGGGGGACACAGATACGCAGTATTTT. This encodes CASSFTGDTDTQYF.